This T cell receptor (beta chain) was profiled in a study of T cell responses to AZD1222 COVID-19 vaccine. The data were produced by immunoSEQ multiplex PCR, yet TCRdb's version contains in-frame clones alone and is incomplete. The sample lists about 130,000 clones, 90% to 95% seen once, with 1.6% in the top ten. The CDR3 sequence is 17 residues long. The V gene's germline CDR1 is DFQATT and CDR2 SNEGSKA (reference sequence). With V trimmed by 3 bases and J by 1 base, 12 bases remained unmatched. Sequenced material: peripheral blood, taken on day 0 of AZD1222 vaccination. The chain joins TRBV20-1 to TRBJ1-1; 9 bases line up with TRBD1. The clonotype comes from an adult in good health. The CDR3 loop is CSASSGQGKDWNTEAFF. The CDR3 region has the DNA TGCAGTGCTAGTTCCGGACAGGGGAAGGATTGGAACACTGAAGCTTTCTTT.